This T cell receptor (beta chain) stems from a study of T-cell reconstitution after alpha-beta-depleted transplantation in children (dated by TCRdb to the mid-2010s). Background on the whole study: Using TCR repertoire profiling, the study quantitatively followed how T-cell immune reconstitution unfolded in children after TCRalphabeta/CD19-depleted allogeneic hematopoietic cell transplantation.

Concerning this clonotype: Its antigen is still unknown. No quality values exist for individual bases; no much larger clone is one base distant.

Trimming accounts for 4 bases at V and 6 bases at J, while the number of junction bases matched to no gene is 12. The CDR3 sequence holds 16 residues, the cysteine and phenylalanine included. Solely the CDR3 DNA is kept, with 48 bases framed from the first base. Library preparation was by PCR. Sequencing was performed on an Illumina HiSeq 2500. Molecular barcoding was employed in the preparation of TCR libraries, with unique molecular identifiers being used to normalize TCRbeta repertoire quantification. TCRdb trimmed public reads at Q25 via fastp, called clones via MiXCR and kept in-frame beta chains. Rows with a matching CDR3 protein are joined into one entry that keeps the most common DNA and genes. Here the sample has roughly 500,000 distinct CDR3 sequences; around an eighth occur a single time. The top ten clonotypes cover about 5.4% of the sample.

The TCR comes from a human donor who donated a stem cell graft to a child with combined immunodeficiency. The sequenced sample was PBMCs from the stem cell graft donor, obtained from the stem cell graft. Recombination joined TRBV12-3 or TRBV12-4 with TRBJ1-5; TRBD1 aligns with 7 central bases. The CDR3 reads as follows: CASSSRSDRDRQPQHF. The sequenced DNA: TGTGCCAGCAGTTCAAGGTCTGACAGGGATCGTCAGCCCCAGCATTTT.